This T cell receptor (beta chain) was sequenced for a study of shared clonotypes between healthy human individuals. Study at large: For every donor, three CD4 naive, three CD4 memory, two CD8 naive and one CD8 memory plates were used. Whole-study results and caveats: Memory subsets generally showed smaller estimated richness than naive subsets did. Rarefaction analysis demonstrated incomplete sorted-subset sequencing notwithstanding large depth.

Germline loops: CDR1 SGHVS, CDR2 FQNEAQ. The CDR3 is 14 amino acids. V gave up 4 bases and J gave up 3 bases, with 12 bases separating them. Only in-frame clones appear in the TCRdb table, and some are missing; sequencing was by immunoSEQ multiplex PCR. This repertoire shows fewer than 200,000 clones, 66% found once; its top ten account for 10%. This clone has a count of ten or more. Its specificity is not known. Other DNA sequences in this sample translate to the same CDR3. Sequenced material: memory CD4+ T cells sorted from blood. The subset denotes: CD45RA-negative fraction. V is TRBV7-8 and J is TRBJ1-1; D is possibly TRBD1 (5 bases). This receptor was taken from a man aged 30 to 45 in good health. CDR3 protein: CASSSQGGDTEAFF. For the CDR3, the DNA is TGTGCCAGCAGCTCCCAGGGTGGAGACACTGAAGCTTTCTTT.